This passage covers 26 T cell receptor beta chains from one sample sequenced in a study of human T cells and chemical hapten exposure. TCRdb ran MiXCR on the RACE reads and lists one entry per CDR3 protein. Of around 130,000 distinct CDR3 sequences detected, over 9.5% appear once; the ten largest clones hold about 1.4%. The time point here: patch test 2, 6 weeks after DPC sensitization. Stated treatment: therapeutic diphenylcyclopropenone sensitization with weekly scalp DPC. The specimen was whole blood, collected in connection with sensitization to the hapten diphenylcyclopropenone (DPC). The source of these receptors is a woman aged 45-65 years with alopecia areata. Some clones in this sample may be carry-over from other donors' samples.

The rearrangement links TRBV12-3 or TRBV12-4 to TRBJ2-4; 15 positions agree with TRBD2. The CDR3 extends over 19 amino acids. J lost 1 base, V lost 5 bases, and 9 bases had no gene match. CDR3 region: CASSPRTSGRDWAKNIQYF. In nucleotides, the CDR3 is TGTGCCAGCAGTCCCCGGACTAGCGGGAGGGATTGGGCCAAAAACATTCAGTACTTC.

The CDR3 DNA follows: TGTGCCACCAGTGGGACAGGGGGCATGGACAATCAGCCCCAGCATTTT. It is translated as CATSGTGGMDNQPQHF. This sequence joins TRBV24-1 and TRBJ1-5; 11 nucleotides match TRBD1. This CDR3 is 16 amino acids long. V dropped 5 bases and J dropped 3; count of bases not matched to a gene: 5. The germline V gene encodes CDR1 KGHDR and CDR2 SFDVKD.

In its sample, this clonotype was seen many times. The junction shows a germline mismatch at one end, possibly a read error. The chain employs TRBV7-7 and TRBJ2-5; no reliable D call. The germline CDR1 and CDR2 sequences are SSHAT and FNYEAQ (reference sequence). CDR3 size: 15 residues. The CDR3 here is CASSLALGIQETQYF. CDR3 nucleotides: TGTGCTAGCAGCTTAGCTTTAGGGATCCAAGAGACCCAGTACTTC.

Of note for this clonotype: This may come from a read error, since a much larger clone is one base off. This rearrangement joins TRBV12-3 or TRBV12-4 to TRBJ1-5; D unresolved. The V end lost 1 base, the J end lost 4 bases, and 14 bases lay between the germline ends. The CDR3 sequence is 16 residues long. As DNA, the CDR3 is TGTGCCAGCAGTTTAGGCGCCTCAAGGTTAAATCAGCCCCAGCATTTT. Its protein is CASSLGASRLNQPQHF.

This clonotype was recorded many times. J is TRBJ2-4 and V is TRBV7-8, with D tentatively TRBD1 (6 bases). Trimming pared 3 bases from V and 3 bases from J, leaving 12 bases between. Germline-derived CDR1 and CDR2 are SGHVS and FQNEAQ. This CDR3 spans 15 amino acids. The CDR3 coding sequence is TGTGCCAGCAGCTTGACGGACAGCAACAAAAACATTCAGTACTTC. Amino acid sequence: CASSLTDSNKNIQYF.

This clonotype was counted at least ten times. This chain joins TRBV11-2 and TRBJ2-3, with a possible D match to TRBD1 (5 bases). This CDR3 is 15 amino acids long. V was clipped by 5 bases and J by 1 base, with 13 bases between them. CDR1 SGHAT and CDR2 FQNNGV come from the germline V gene. The CDR3: CASSRRADGTDTQYF. CDR3 nucleotide sequence: TGTGCCAGCAGCCGCAGGGCTGACGGCACAGATACGCAGTATTTT. The whole variable domain, filled in from reference TRBV11-2 and TRBJ2-3, reads EAGVAQSPRYKIIEKRQSVAFWCNPISGHATLYWYQQILGQGPKLLIQFQNNGVVDDSQLPKDRFSAERLKGVDSTLKIQPAKLEDSAVYLCASSRRADGTDTQYFGPGTRLTVL.

This chain uses TRBV10-3 with TRBJ1-1, with 10 nucleotides matching TRBD1. V lost 3 bases, J lost 3 bases, and 10 bases stayed unmatched. This CDR3 contains 17 residues. CDR1 and CDR2 (germline): ENHRY, SYGVKD. The CDR3 nucleotides read TGTGCCATCAGTGATCCCCAGACAGGGGGCCTGGACACTGAAGCTTTCTTT. Amino acids: CAISDPQTGGLDTEAFF.

This clonotype was picked up many times. The chain recombines TRBV20-1 with TRBJ1-5; D is possibly TRBD1 (6 bases). The germline V gene has CDR1 DFQATT and CDR2 SNEGSKA (reference sequence). V was shortened by 3 bases and J by 6 bases, with 12 bases between the two germline ends. The CDR3 covers 13 residues. This CDR3 reads CSASPQGPQPQHF. The CDR3 region has the DNA TGCAGTGCTAGCCCACAGGGCCCTCAGCCCCAGCATTTT.

CDR3 DNA: TGTGCCAGCAGCCAAGAAGGGCTCGTCCTGACTTTC. Its translation: CASSQEGLVLTF. This chain joins TRBV3-1 and TRBJ2-6; D is uncertain. This CDR3 has 12 amino acids. The germline V and J ends were trimmed by 0 bases and 12 bases, with 6 bases remaining between them. The germline CDR1 and CDR2 sequences are LGHDT and YNNKEL (reference sequence).

A few counts support this clonotype. The chain uses TRBV3-1 and TRBJ2-7; D unresolved. V lost 0 bases, J lost 3 bases, and 6 bases lay in between. This CDR3 contains 13 residues. Germline CDR1 LGHDT, CDR2 YNNKEL (reference sequence). CDR3 nucleotides: TGTGCCAGCAGCCAAGACAGAGACTACGAGCAGTACTTC. Translation gives CASSQDRDYEQYF.

At least ten counts were recorded for this clonotype. The chain couples TRBV12-3 or TRBV12-4 to TRBJ2-5, with TRBD2 as a possible D gene (6 bases). The CDR3 consists of 15 residues. V gave up 6 bases and J gave up 5 bases, with 19 bases separating them. CDR3 sequence: CASRYGSLARETQYF. CDR3 nucleotide sequence: TGTGCCAGCAGATACGGGAGTCTAGCCAGGGAGACCCAGTACTTC.

This clonotype was counted only a few times. The chain is built from TRBV19 and TRBJ1-1; 9 bases fit TRBD1. The CDR3 sequence is 14 residues long. Trimming took 7 bases from V and 6 from J; bases not matched to a gene: 9. Germline values: CDR1 LNHDA, CDR2 SQIVND (reference sequence). Here the CDR3 reads CASTPGTGRAEAFF. The CDR3 DNA reads as TGTGCCAGTACCCCGGGGACAGGGCGCGCTGAAGCTTTCTTT. Filled out from reference TRBV19 and TRBJ1-1, the complete variable domain reads DGGITQSPKYLFRKEGQNVTLSCEQNLNHDAMYWYRQDPGQGLRLIYYSQIVNDFQKGDIAEGYSVSREKKESFPLTVTSAQKNPTAFYLCASTPGTGRAEAFFGQGTRLTVV.

This clonotype was seen many times. This chain links TRBV28 with TRBJ2-4; D is perhaps TRBD1 or TRBD2 (6 bases each). The V end was cut by 4 bases, the J end by 3 bases, with 16 bases between. Germline V CDR1 and CDR2: MDHEN, SYDVKM. The CDR3 contains 16 residues. The CDR3 DNA reads as TGTGCCAGCAGTTCTTGGGGGGCAGGGGACAAAAACATTCAGTACTTC. Translating it yields CASSSWGAGDKNIQYF.

This clonotype came up many times. In nucleotides, the CDR3 is TGCGCCACCAGTGGGGGACTAGCGGGAGCAGATACGCAGTATTTT. As protein: CATSGGLAGADTQYF. The chain couples TRBV4-3 to TRBJ2-3, with 14 bases identical to TRBD2. The CDR3 consists of 15 residues. The V gene end was trimmed by 10 bases and the J gene end by 4 bases; junction bases not matched to a gene: 7. Germline values: CDR1 LGHNA, CDR2 YSLEER.

This clonotype was found many times. CDR3 loop: CASSPTGPETQYF. The CDR3, as DNA: TGCGCCAGCAGCCCGACAGGCCCAGAGACCCAGTACTTC. This chain joins TRBV5-1 and TRBJ2-5, with D perhaps matching TRBD1 (6 bases). The germline V and J ends were trimmed by 4 bases and 4 bases, with 11 bases remaining between them. The CDR3 has 13 amino acids. Germline V gene lookup returns CDR1 SGHRS and CDR2 YFSETQ.

The J gene is TRBJ2-7, the V gene TRBV6-2 or TRBV6-3, with TRBD2 identical over 9 bases. V gave up 6 bases and J gave up 9 bases; unmatched junction bases: 18. Looked up from germline, CDR1 is MNHEY and CDR2 is SVGEGT. The CDR3 consists of 16 residues. CDR3 sequence reads: CASSPHEVSGRRGQYF. CDR3 in DNA: TGTGCCAGCAGCCCCCACGAGGTTAGCGGGAGAAGAGGGCAGTACTTC.

J is TRBJ2-3 and V is TRBV27; the match to TRBD2 covers 12 bases. This CDR3 region has 16 residues. Germline V gene data show CDR1 as MNHEY and CDR2 as SMNVEV (reference sequence). The V and J ends lost 6 bases and 6 bases, in that order; junction bases with no gene match: 10. The CDR3 sequence is CASSSGLAGWGDTQYF. CDR3 sequence (DNA): TGTGCCAGCAGCTCTGGACTAGCGGGATGGGGGGATACGCAGTATTTT.

This clonotype has a handful of counts. The rearrangement joins TRBV6-5 to TRBJ1-2; D is perhaps TRBD1 (5 bases). Looked up from germline, CDR1 is MNHEY and CDR2 is SVGAGI. V shed 0 bases and J shed 0 bases, with 14 bases lying between them. CDR3 length equals 17 residues. The CDR3: CASSYSGSGRANYGYTF. The DNA of the CDR3 is TGTGCCAGCAGTTACTCAGGCTCGGGGCGGGCTAACTATGGCTACACCTTC.

The genes are TRBV7-2 and TRBJ2-5, with TRBD1 matching 9 bases. From germline, CDR1 is SGHTA and CDR2 FQGNSA. Trimming removed 5 bases from V and 5 bases from J; junction bases left unmatched: 6. This CDR3 region has 14 residues. CDR3 sequence: CASSPNRGQETQYF. CDR3 coding DNA: TGTGCCAGCAGCCCTAACAGGGGGCAGGAGACCCAGTACTTC.

This clonotype occurred a few times. The chain recombines TRBV4-1 with TRBJ1-2, with 7 bases matching TRBD1. With V trimmed by 0 bases and J by 2 bases, 6 bases remained unmatched. Germline-derived CDR1 and CDR2 are MGHRA and YSYEKL. The CDR3 runs to 16 residues. CDR3 in DNA: TGCGCCAGCAGCCAAGATTTCAACAGGGGAAACTATGGCTACACCTTC. It translates to CASSQDFNRGNYGYTF.

The genes are TRBV6-5 and TRBJ2-1, with 7 bases lining up with TRBD2. Germline CDR1 is MNHEY and CDR2 is SVGAGI. The CDR3 spans 18 residues. The V gene end was trimmed by 4 bases and the J gene end by 1 base; junction bases not matched to a gene: 13. CDR3 coding DNA: TGTGCCAGCAGTTCCCCTAGGAGGAGCGGGACTTCCTACAATGAGCAGTTCTTC. Translated, it gives CASSSPRRSGTSYNEQFF.

This clonotype was counted at least ten times. The chain combines TRBV11-2 with TRBJ1-3; a weak D match, TRBD1 (6 bases). This CDR3 is 12 amino acids long. Trimming cost V 5 bases and J 4 bases, with 6 bases left between them. The germline CDR1 and CDR2 sequences are SGHAT and FQNNGV. CDR3 in amino acids: CASSQGGNTIYF. As DNA, the CDR3 is TGTGCCAGCAGCCAGGGGGGAAACACCATATATTTT.

The chain joins TRBV28 to TRBJ2-2; 9 positions match TRBD1. Per germline, CDR1 MDHEN and CDR2 SYDVKM. The junction had 3 bases not matched to a gene; V was cut back by 3 bases and J by 4 bases. The CDR3 spans 15 residues. The CDR3 nucleotides are TGTGCCAGCAGTTTGGGGGGACAGGGCACCGGGGAGCTGTTTTTT. Translated: CASSLGGQGTGELFF.

V usage is TRBV5-1 and J usage is TRBJ1-5; tentative D call: TRBD1 (5 bases). The CDR3 has 13 residues. Germline CDR1 and CDR2: SGHRS and YFSETQ. V dropped 4 bases and J dropped 6 bases, with 11 bases sitting between them. The CDR3 spells CASSVGAGQPQHF. The CDR3 DNA reads TGCGCCAGCAGCGTCGGGGCGGGTCAGCCCCAGCATTTT.

The chain links TRBV20-1 to TRBJ2-7; D is ambiguous. The V gene lost 2 bases and the J gene lost 3 bases, with 14 bases spanning the gap. Germline values: CDR1 DFQATT, CDR2 SNEGSKA (reference sequence). This CDR3 is built from 14 residues. The CDR3 coding sequence is TGCAGTGCTAGACCCCAGGTGACCGTCTACGAGCAGTACTTC. Protein sequence: CSARPQVTVYEQYF.

The genes are TRBV28 and TRBJ1-2; a weak D match, TRBD1 (6 bases). CDR3 size: 13 residues. Looked up from germline, CDR1 is MDHEN and CDR2 is SYDVKM. Trimming shortened V by 10 bases and J by 7 bases, and 19 bases separated the two germline ends. As DNA, the CDR3 is TGTGCCACCAACGTTGGGGGCTGGGGTGGCTACACCTTC. This codes for CATNVGGWGGYTF.